These T cell receptor beta chains were read from a single sample in a study of cytotoxic CD8 clonotypes in ibrutinib-treated CLL. Clones were sequenced by immunoSEQ multiplex PCR, and TCRdb holds only the in-frame ones, with some missing. The sample shows approximately 100,000 clones, roughly 60% of them seen only once. This specimen consisted of PBMCs, obtained after 24 months of ibrutinib treatment. These TCRs come from a human donor with chronic lymphocytic leukemia. CDR3s leave out the opening cysteine and the closing phenylalanine or tryptophan. Clone size, where shown, is once, few, many, or a class for clones that have expanded.

TRBV27	.	12	TRBJ2-2	ASRTGGHTGELF
TRBV5-1	.	9	TRBJ2-1	ASSLAGEQF
TRBV19	.	14	TRBJ1-6	ASSRAEGGGNSPLH
TRBV7-2	few	10	TRBJ2-3	ASSLAGNTQY
TRBV28	.	14	TRBJ1-1	ASSQRRTPSSAEAF
TRBV5-8	.	13	TRBJ1-4	ASSLVTATNEKLF
TRBV29-1	once	12	TRBJ2-5	SVEDAGGGETQY
TRBV7-2	few	11	TRBJ1-5	ASTPTANQPQH
TRBV29-1	.	11	TRBJ2-1	SVEGQSYNEQF
TRBV25-1	.	12	TRBJ2-5	ASTPTGPRETQY
TRBV5-4	.	10	TRBJ2-7	ASSLSSYEQY
TRBV7-2	.	12	TRBJ2-5	ASSSGTRGETQY
TRBV28	.	13	TRBJ2-3	ASSLAGGRADTQY
TRBV6-4	.	13	TRBJ2-3	ASSVTSGGADTQY
TRBV7-7	.	12	TRBJ2-7	ASSPGPFSYEQY
TRBV6-1	.	12	TRBJ2-7	ASSGMWSSYEQY
TRBV7-2	.	12	TRBJ2-3	ASSLEGGTDTQY
TRBV11-1	few	13	TRBJ2-6	ASSLRVSGANVLT
TRBV13	.	14	TRBJ1-1	ASSLEGRTGVTEAF
TRBV4-1	once	13	TRBJ1-5	ASSQDWVGGRPQH
TRBV19	many	11	TRBJ1-2	ASTRMQGYGYT
TRBV28	.	12	TRBJ2-6	ASSLGRSPYVLT
TRBV28	.	13	TRBJ1-1	AASGEGQGNTEAF
TRBV18	.	13	TRBJ2-1	ASSPNNYGVNEQF
TRBV2	.	11	TRBJ2-3	ASSPASTDTQY
TRBV6-6	.	13	TRBJ2-1	ASSWVTGWNPEQF
TRBV29-1	once	12	TRBJ2-3	SVELPPSTDTQY
TRBV6-1	.	13	TRBJ2-3	ATLEASGGPDTQY
TRBV5-6	.	12	TRBJ2-7	ASSLDYSSYEQY
TRBV5-6	.	14	TRBJ2-5	ASSLASASGVKTQY
TRBV29-1	.	12	TRBJ2-1	SHPPARDGDEQF
TRBV5-1	.	14	TRBJ1-3	ASSSGQVDLPNTIY
TRBV19	.	13	TRBJ2-5	ASRNGGGGQETQY
TRBV9	.	12	TRBJ2-2	ASSKGTDTGELF
TRBV18	.	14	TRBJ2-1	ASSFVGRLAGGEQF
TRBV18	few	9	TRBJ2-7	ASSAGNEQY
TRBV5-1	few	10	TRBJ2-2	ASREGTGELF
TRBV5-1	once	13	TRBJ1-2	ASSFTSGGPGGYT
TRBV7-4	.	15	TRBJ2-3	ASSPTWTYTFTDTQY
TRBV19	.	12	TRBJ1-5	ASRWGDSNQPQH
TRBV5-1	few	13	TRBJ2-7	ASSLGQGAFDEQY
TRBV19	.	14	TRBJ1-1	ASSTPPGGGNTEAF